Listed below are T cell receptor beta chains from one sample, sequenced in a study of CD8 T cells in ankylosing spondylitis. TCRdb fed the 5' RACE reads into MiXCR, producing one record per CDR3 protein. In the table there are some 700,000 distinct CDR3 sequences, around 20% of which are singletons. The specimen sequenced was blood, either unsorted or a sorted T cell fraction (not recorded which). Source of these receptors: a male donor with ankylosing spondylitis. Each CDR3 is given with its conserved first and last residue. The order of the fields is J gene, V gene, clone size, D gene, CDR3 DNA, CDR3 protein. D genes are given only for firm matches. Clone size is shown for a subset of rows, as once, few, many or a class of expanded clone.

TRBJ2-1,TRBV7-6,few,-,TGTGCCAGCAAAACGGTCCATTCTCACAATGAGCAGTTCTTC,CASKTVHSHNEQFF
TRBJ2-5,TRBV15,-,-,TGTGCCACCAGCAGAGATAACACGGTCCAAGAGACCCAGTACTTC,CATSRDNTVQETQYF
TRBJ2-3,TRBV10-3,-,TRBD1,TGTGCCATCAGTGAGGGGACAGGGGCCGCAAGGGATACGCAGTATTTT,CAISEGTGAARDTQYF
TRBJ2-2,TRBV10-3,few,TRBD1,TGTGCCATCAAAAGGACAGGGGAGGGCGGGGAGCTGTTTTTT,CAIKRTGEGGELFF
TRBJ1-1,TRBV10-3,few,-,TGTGCCATCAGTGACGTCGCAGGGAACACTGAAGCTTTCTTT,CAISDVAGNTEAFF
TRBJ2-1,TRBV10-1,few,TRBD2,TGCGCCAGCAGTGAGTCGCCTAGCGGGGTCGAGCAGTTCTTC,CASSESPSGVEQFF
TRBJ2-3,TRBV15,many,-,TGTGCCACCAGCAGAGATCTGACAGATACGCAGTATTTT,CATSRDLTDTQYF
TRBJ1-1,TRBV28,few,-,TGTGCCAGCAGTTTCCTCCCACCAGGCACTGAAGCTTTCTTT,CASSFLPPGTEAFF
TRBJ2-3,TRBV27,-,TRBD2,TGTGCCAGCAGGCCACAACTAGCGGGAGTGATCTCTAGCACAGATACGCAGTATTTT,CASRPQLAGVISSTDTQYF
TRBJ2-5,TRBV20-1,-,-,TGCAGTGCCCCTCGGGGGAAAGAGACCCAGTACTTC,CSAPRGKETQYF
TRBJ1-2,TRBV12-3/TRBV12-4,few,-,TGTGCCAGCAGTTTGGGGGGGTATAGTGGCTACACCTTC,CASSLGGYSGYTF
TRBJ1-1,TRBV4-3,few,-,TGCGCCAGCAGCCAATTACAGGGAAACACTGAAGCTTTCTTT,CASSQLQGNTEAFF
TRBJ2-7,TRBV2,many,-,TGTGCCAGCATCGGCGGGACCAGACGTAGCGAGCAGTACTTC,CASIGGTRRSEQYF
TRBJ2-1,TRBV10-3,few,-,TGTGCCATCTCTCCCGTTGGCGACAATGAGCAGTTCTTC,CAISPVGDNEQFF
TRBJ1-1,TRBV30,few,-,TGTGCCTGGAGTGTACTGGGAGGAACAGGATTAAACACTGAAGCTTTCTTT,CAWSVLGGTGLNTEAFF
TRBJ2-5,TRBV15,many,-,TGTGCCACCAGCAGAGATTACACAGACAGCCAAGAGACCCAGTACTTC,CATSRDYTDSQETQYF
TRBJ2-3,TRBV20-1,few,TRBD2,TGCAGTCCCAGAAGGTTAGCGGGGGAGTTCACAGATACGCAGTATTTT,CSPRRLAGEFTDTQYF
TRBJ1-1,TRBV7-9,-,TRBD1,TGTGCCAGCAGTGGACAGGGGCCCACTACCTCCGAAGCTTTCTTT,CASSGQGPTTSEAFF
TRBJ1-2,TRBV4-3,few,TRBD1,TGCGCCAGCAGCCAAGTGGGACAGGGTATGGATGGCTACACCTTC,CASSQVGQGMDGYTF
TRBJ2-3,TRBV7-8,-,TRBD2,TGTGCCAGCAGCTTAGAGGGGGTAGCGGGAGATGGAGATACGCAGTATTTT,CASSLEGVAGDGDTQYF
TRBJ2-7,TRBV7-2,few,TRBD2,TGTGCCAGCAGCGCGACTAGCGGGACATCCAACGAGCAGTACTTC,CASSATSGTSNEQYF
TRBJ2-1,TRBV5-1,-,TRBD2,TGCGCCAGCAGCCCGACTAGCCGAAGTAGGTCCAATGAGCAGTTCTTC,CASSPTSRSRSNEQFF
TRBJ2-2,TRBV7-3,-,TRBD2,TGTGCCAGCAGCATGAATCTTCCGGGACTAGGAACCGGGGAGCTGTTTTTT,CASSMNLPGLGTGELFF
TRBJ2-3,TRBV5-1,few,-,TGCGCCAGCAGCTTGGATTTAAGGACCGAGGCGACAGATACGCAGTATTTT,CASSLDLRTEATDTQYF
TRBJ1-4,TRBV5-1,few,-,TGCGCCAGCAGCTACGACGGGACGGAATATGAAAAACTGTTTTTT,CASSYDGTEYEKLFF
TRBJ2-1,TRBV7-9,-,-,TGTGCCAGCAGCTTAACTAGCCAGAATGAGCAGTTCTTC,CASSLTSQNEQFF
TRBJ1-4,TRBV27,few,-,TGTGCCAGCAGTTTGATCCCGACGAGTGAAAAACTGTTTTTT,CASSLIPTSEKLFF
TRBJ1-5,TRBV6-1,-,TRBD1,TGTGCCAGCAGTGATCTAGGTCCCAGGGGGCAAATGATGGGCCGCAATCAGCCCCAGCATTTT,CASSDLGPRGQMMGRNQPQHF
TRBJ2-3,TRBV12-3/TRBV12-4,-,-,TGTGCCAGCAGTGACTGGAAACAGGGCCACACAGATACGCAGTATTTT,CASSDWKQGHTDTQYF
TRBJ2-3,TRBV5-1,many,-,TGTGCCAGCAGTTTAACTATTTCCACAGATACGCAGTATTTT,CASSLTISTDTQYF
TRBJ2-3,TRBV7-6,-,TRBD2,TGTGCCAGCAGCTTAGATGTAGCGGGAGATTCAGATACGCAGTATTTT,CASSLDVAGDSDTQYF
TRBJ1-1,TRBV29-1,-,TRBD1,TGCAGCGGGGGGACAGCGAACACTGAAGCTTTCTTT,CSGGTANTEAFF
TRBJ1-6,TRBV12-3/TRBV12-4,-,TRBD1,TGTGCCAGCAGTTTAGATGGCCAGGGGGCACCCCTCCACTTT,CASSLDGQGAPLHF
TRBJ2-3,TRBV7-6,-,TRBD1,TGTGCCAGCAGCTTATTAGGGGGCGCAGATACGCAGTATTTT,CASSLLGGADTQYF
TRBJ1-1,TRBV27,-,-,TGTGCCAGCAGTTTAACCCTTCTTGGGGAGGGTTCGAACACTGAAGCTTTCTTT,CASSLTLLGEGSNTEAFF
TRBJ2-3,TRBV2,-,-,TGTGCCAGCAGTGAAGGGGTAGTCTCAGATACGCAGTATTTT,CASSEGVVSDTQYF
TRBJ2-7,TRBV5-6,few,TRBD1,TGTGCCAGCAGCTTGGATGGACAGGGATTCTGGGAGCAGTACTTC,CASSLDGQGFWEQYF
TRBJ2-2,TRBV9,few,TRBD2,TGTGCCAGCAGCGTAGCTCTAGCGGGAAACACCGGGGAGCTGTTTTTT,CASSVALAGNTGELFF
TRBJ1-1,TRBV20-1,-,-,TGCAGTGCTTCCAGGACTAACACTGAAGCTTTCTTT,CSASRTNTEAFF
TRBJ2-1,TRBV11-2,-,-,TGTGCCAGCAGCTTAGGGAGCTCGAGCTCCTACAATGAGCAGTTCTTC,CASSLGSSSSYNEQFF